This entry concerns a single T cell receptor beta chain. Germline-derived CDR1 and CDR2 are MNHEY and SVGAGI. The CDR3 contains 15 residues. Trimming removed 2 bases at V and 5 bases at J, with 14 bases between. This entry belongs to a study of blood T cell repertoires in COVID-19. Across the study: T cells, B-cell-depleted T cells, or PBMCs provided the cDNA or gDNA that served as material.

Profiling relied on immunoSEQ multiplex PCR, and the TCRdb table lists in-frame clones only, not all of them. Of about 290,000 clones in the sample, 85% to 90% were seen once. The sequence derives from a woman in her 30s with COVID-19, enrolled during active disease. V and J are TRBV6-5 and TRBJ2-3, with D maybe TRBD1 (5 bases). Sample: peripheral blood. CDR3 region: CASSYSHVQGDTQYF. CDR3 sequence (DNA): TGTGCCAGCAGTTACAGCCACGTTCAGGGAGATACGCAGTATTTT.